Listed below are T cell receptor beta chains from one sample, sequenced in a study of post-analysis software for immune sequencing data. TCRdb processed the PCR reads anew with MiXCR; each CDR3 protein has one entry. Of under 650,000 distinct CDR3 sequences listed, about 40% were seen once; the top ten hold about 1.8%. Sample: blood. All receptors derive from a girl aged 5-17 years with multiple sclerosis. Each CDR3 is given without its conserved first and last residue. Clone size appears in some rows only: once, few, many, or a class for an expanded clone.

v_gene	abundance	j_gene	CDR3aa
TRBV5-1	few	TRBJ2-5	ASSSRLGGQETQY
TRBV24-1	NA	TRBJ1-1	ATSDPGFTEAF
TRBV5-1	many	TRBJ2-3	ASSLGQSTDTQY
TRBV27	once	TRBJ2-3	ASSLLYTDTQY
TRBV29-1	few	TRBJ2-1	SARRAASSYNEQF
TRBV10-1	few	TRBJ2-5	ASKIADSQETQY
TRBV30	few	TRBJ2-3	AWRPLAGGLADTQY
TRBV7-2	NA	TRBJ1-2	ASSWETRRGYT
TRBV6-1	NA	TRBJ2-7	ASSDEGTSGGFYEQY
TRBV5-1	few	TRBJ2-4	ASSLFGPKTGRDIQY
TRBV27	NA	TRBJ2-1	ASSRGTSGSYREQF
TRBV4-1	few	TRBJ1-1	ASSRRGTVRETEAF
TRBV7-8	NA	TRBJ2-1	ACGRALDEQF
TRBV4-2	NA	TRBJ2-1	ASSQNGQGALGEQF
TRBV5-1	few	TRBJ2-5	ASSLERTRETQY
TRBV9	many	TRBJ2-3	ASSTYTDTQY
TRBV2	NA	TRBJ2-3	ASLEGVNTQY
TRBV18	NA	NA	ASSRTETAGEQY
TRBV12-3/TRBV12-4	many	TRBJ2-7	ASSLNGYEQY
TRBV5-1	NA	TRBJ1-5	ASSPSSGNNQPQH
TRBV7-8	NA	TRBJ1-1	ASSPNSHTEAF
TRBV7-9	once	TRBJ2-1	ASSFFHGGGAKRWNEQF
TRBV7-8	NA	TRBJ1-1	ASSPYRAGGNTEAF
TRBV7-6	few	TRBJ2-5	ASSLGSGGRETQY
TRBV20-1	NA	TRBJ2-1	SARDPETPSNEQF
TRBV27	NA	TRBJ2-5	ASSSLGTSGPLEQY
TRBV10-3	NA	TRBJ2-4	AITGRTGYGQY
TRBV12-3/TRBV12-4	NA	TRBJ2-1	ASSPGKVYNEQF
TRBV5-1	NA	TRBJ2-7	ASSPPWGAGYEQY
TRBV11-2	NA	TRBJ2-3	ASSLRGRAGTDTQY
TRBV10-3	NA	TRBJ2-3	AISERTDTQY
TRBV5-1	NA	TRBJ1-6	ASSSGQNNSPLH
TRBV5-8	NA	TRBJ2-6	ASSLGAYSGANVLT
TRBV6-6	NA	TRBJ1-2	ASSYSRVGGYT
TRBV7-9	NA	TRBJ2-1	ASSFSVAGAGNEQF
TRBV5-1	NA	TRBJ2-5	ASSASGEETQY
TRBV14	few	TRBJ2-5	ASSPHLGGLETQY
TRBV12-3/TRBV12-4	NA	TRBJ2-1	ASTVSGRDEQF
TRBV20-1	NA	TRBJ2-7	SAPSRAGPDEQY
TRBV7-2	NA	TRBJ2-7	ASSLAGINYEQY
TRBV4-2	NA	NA	ASSPGLGLLYEQY
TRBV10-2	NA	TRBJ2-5	ASSATSGRAQY